These T cell receptor beta chains were read from a single sample in a study of T cell repertoires in cytomegalovirus infection. TCRdb fed the reads into MiXCR, producing one record per CDR3 protein. This sample has approximately 170,000 distinct CDR3 sequences, with under 20% found just once. The sequencing input was CD8+ T cells from PBMCs. All receptors derive from a human donor in good health (CMV status not recorded). Some clones in this sample may be carry-over from other donors' samples. The conserved cysteine and the conserved F or W are not part of the CDR3 here. Each record gives: CDR3 length, V gene, J gene, CDR3 protein.

>14|TRBV7-9|TRBJ1-4
ASSLTSTGLNEKLF
>11|TRBV12-2|TRBJ2-1
ASRLTGSREQF
>13|TRBV7-2|TRBJ2-7
ASSPFQGLSYEQY
>11|TRBV28|TRBJ2-5
ASSHPSQETQY
>13|TRBV28|TRBJ2-6
ASRLESSGANVLT
>13|TRBV7-3|TRBJ2-1
ASSRRTSGYNEQF
>11|TRBV4-1|TRBJ2-1
ASSQINRDEQF
>12|TRBV24-1|TRBJ1-2
ATSVGTGGRGYT
>13|TRBV6-5|TRBJ2-1
ASSWLGGSYNEQF
>13|TRBV25-1|TRBJ2-1
ASKETGGLRNEQF
>14|TRBV7-9|TRBJ2-2
ASSLPGLPNTGELF
>10|TRBV7-2|TRBJ1-2
ASSSQAGGYT
>11|TRBV6-6|TRBJ2-7
ASSYVRGDEQY
>13|TRBV5-5|TRBJ2-7
ASSYTGRGSYEQY
>13|TRBV6-1|TRBJ2-6
ASSSTVTGANVLT
>15|TRBV11-3|TRBJ2-1
ASSLSHPGSSYNEQF
>11|TRBV6-5|TRBJ2-7
ARSYRSSYEQY
>12|TRBV5-4|TRBJ2-2
ASSLIGSDGELF
>10|TRBV7-9|TRBJ2-7
ASSLATFEQY
>12|TRBV7-2|TRBJ2-1
ASSTRAAHNEQF
>16|TRBV7-2|TRBJ1-6
ASSFRLGRPSYNSPLH
>13|TRBV19|TRBJ1-5
ASSWAKHSNQPQH
>9|TRBV28|TRBJ2-1
ASSLSGVPF
>16|TRBV28|TRBJ1-2
ASSLLVSPRDRDLQDT
>11|TRBV7-9|TRBJ2-6
ASSRSGANVLT
>12|TRBV7-2|TRBJ1-1
ASSSHGGATEAF
>12|TRBV5-6|TRBJ1-1
ASSPGRLNTEAF
>14|TRBV7-2|TRBJ1-2
ASSLRQGASNYGYT
>13|TRBV7-8|TRBJ1-3
ASSGAGVPGNTIY
>10|TRBV6-2/TRBV6-3|TRBJ2-7
ATQGRPLEQY
>14|TRBV9|TRBJ2-1
ASSVAGARSYNEQF
>12|TRBV9|TRBJ1-5
ASSPAGIHQPQH
>12|TRBV29-1|TRBJ2-3
SDSDQSPTDTQY
>11|TRBV7-2|TRBJ1-3
ASSLYSGNTIY
>17|TRBV20-1|TRBJ2-4
SARPRGTASPKAKNIQY
>11|TRBV11-3|TRBJ2-4
ASSLGLANIQY
>13|TRBV28|TRBJ2-5
ASRTLAGVGETQY
>11|TRBV29-1|TRBJ1-2
SVELRDSNGYT
>12|TRBV10-3|TRBJ2-7
AISELMGTGEQY
>16|TRBV12-5|TRBJ2-5
ASGLVPTGQGFEETQY
>13|TRBV29-1|TRBJ2-1
SVEGVGGRYNEQF
>15|TRBV7-2|TRBJ2-1
ASSLRGGAGEQEEQF